The 6 T cell receptor beta chains below were found in one sample sequenced in a study of graft-versus-host responses after intestinal transplantation. Graft-derived tissue was subjected to processing to liberate intraepithelial and lamina propria lymphocytes. Libraries were prepared by immunoSEQ multiplex PCR; TCRdb keeps only in-frame clonotypes and omits some of them. The sample has around 16,000 clones, 65% to 90% seen once. The sequencing used ileum tissue, collected about 80 weeks after intestinal transplantation. These receptors all come from a human patient who received an intestinal transplant, so some T cells may come from the graft donor.

V is TRBV18 and J is TRBJ1-2, with 8 positions matching TRBD1. The CDR3 runs 14 residues. V gave up 1 base and J gave up 7 bases; unmatched junction bases: 5. Germline values: CDR1 KGHSH, CDR2 LQKENI. The CDR3 bases are TGTGCCAGCTCACCACGAGACAGGGGAAGTGGCTACACCTTC. The encoded protein is CASSPRDRGSGYTF.

The chain carries TRBV7-9 and TRBJ1-4; D is unclear. CDR1 and CDR2 from the germline V gene are SEHNR and FQNEAQ (reference sequence). This CDR3 spans 14 amino acids. Trimming pared 0 bases from V and 5 bases from J, leaving 7 bases between. CDR3 nucleotides: TGTGCCAGCAGCTTAGCGGGTTCAAATGAAAAACTGTTTTTT. Encoded protein: CASSLAGSNEKLFF.

J is TRBJ1-1 and V is TRBV5-1; TRBD1 matches at 8 bases. From germline, CDR1 is SGHRS and CDR2 YFSETQ. This CDR3 has 13 residues. The J segment lost 4 bases and the V segment lost 4 bases, leaving 3 bases of the junction unmatched. The CDR3 bases are TGCGCCAGCAGCCCTGGGACAGGCACTGAAGCTTTCTTT. As protein: CASSPGTGTEAFF.

This rearrangement joins TRBV6-6 to TRBJ1-5; a possible D gene is TRBD1 (6 bases). This CDR3 is built from 14 residues. Germline CDR1 reads MNHNY; CDR2 reads SVGAGI (reference sequence). V dropped 5 bases and J dropped 4 bases, with 12 bases sitting between them. The CDR3, as DNA: TGTGCCAGCAGTCTAAGGACAGTTAATCAGCCCCAGCATTTT. Encoded protein: CASSLRTVNQPQHF.

V and J are TRBV19 and TRBJ2-1; the D call may be TRBD1 or TRBD2 (7 bases each). V shed 3 bases and J shed 8 bases, with 20 bases lying between them. CDR3 length: 16 residues. The germline V gene encodes CDR1 LNHDA and CDR2 SQIVND (reference sequence). In DNA form, the CDR3 reads TGTGCCAGTAGTATCCTCGGAAGCAGGGGGGGCCATGAGCAGTTCTTC. Translation gives CASSILGSRGGHEQFF. Filled out from reference TRBV19 and TRBJ2-1, the complete variable domain reads DGGITQSPKYLFRKEGQNVTLSCEQNLNHDAMYWYRQDPGQGLRLIYYSQIVNDFQKGDIAEGYSVSREKKESFPLTVTSAQKNPTAFYLCASSILGSRGGHEQFFGPGTRLTVL.

V is TRBV7-6 and J is TRBJ2-7; no reliable D call. This CDR3 contains 16 residues. V lost 4 bases to trimming and J lost 0 bases, with 16 bases between them. Per the germline V gene, CDR1 is SGHVS and CDR2 is FNYEAQ. CDR3 amino acids: CASSSNVSAYSYEQYF. The CDR3 coding sequence is TGTGCCAGCAGCTCTAACGTCTCAGCCTACTCCTACGAGCAGTACTTC.